These 14 T cell receptor beta chains were sequenced from one sample in a study of regulatory and conventional T cells in RAG deficiency. Blood CD4+ CD25-low CD127-high conventional T cells supplied the genomic DNA template. Libraries were prepared by immunoSEQ multiplex PCR; TCRdb keeps only in-frame clonotypes and omits some of them. Seen here are 45,000 or so clones, over 80% observed once, and the top ten hold 0.51%. This sample also belongs to another study, concerning regulatory T cells. That paper notes: Amplification used 52 TRBV primers and 13 TRBJ primers.

Sequencing used CD4+ effector T cells sorted from blood. The origin of the receptors is a human donor in good health.

The CDR3 DNA follows: TGTGCCAGCAGCTTGGAAGTTAGCCAGGGGAACATTCAGTACTTC. Its protein product is CASSLEVSQGNIQYF. V gene TRBV5-4 combines with J gene TRBJ2-4; tentatively, D is TRBD1 (6 bases). The CDR3 covers 15 residues. Between the trimmed V and J ends, which lost 0 bases and 7 bases, there was a span of 14 bases. In germline, CDR1 is SGHNT, CDR2 YYREEE (reference sequence).

This chain connects TRBV6-6 to TRBJ1-2, with D unclear. CDR1 and CDR2 from the germline V gene are MNHNY and SVGAGI (reference sequence). The CDR3 contains 14 residues. Deletions cut 8 bases from V and 7 bases from J, with 20 bases between. The CDR3 here is CASAPTGRAAGYTF. DNA for the CDR3: TGTGCCAGCGCCCCTACTGGGCGGGCTGCTGGCTACACCTTC.

This sequence joins TRBV4-2 and TRBJ1-4; no definite D call. The CDR3 has 16 amino acids. The V gene's germline CDR1 is LGHNA and CDR2 YNFKEQ. V lost 0 bases, J lost 4 bases, and 12 bases lay in between. The CDR3: CASSQDTQGYNEKLFF. DNA for the CDR3: TGTGCCAGCAGCCAAGACACACAAGGTTATAATGAAAAACTGTTTTTT.

The V call is TRBV7-8, the J call TRBJ1-3; D remains ambiguous. With 1 base removed from V and 0 bases from J, the gap between germline ends came to 13 bases. This CDR3 spans 17 amino acids. In germline, CDR1 is SGHVS, CDR2 FQNEAQ. The CDR3 bases are TGTGCCAGCAGCTTAGAGGCGGCCACCATCTCTGGAAACACCATATATTTT. Translated, it gives CASSLEAATISGNTIYF.

V gene TRBV7-9 combines with J gene TRBJ2-1, with 13 positions matching TRBD2. The CDR3 extends over 15 amino acids. With V trimmed by 4 bases and J by 9 bases, 6 bases remained unmatched. Germline lookup yields CDR1 SEHNR and CDR2 FQNEAQ (reference sequence). The CDR3 DNA reads as TGTGCCAGCAGCTCCGGACTAGCGGGGGCGGGTGAGCAGTTCTTC. Protein: CASSSGLAGAGEQFF.

Written as DNA, the CDR3 is TGTGCCAGCAGCTTAGGAGACCGAAACACCATATATTTT. Translation gives CASSLGDRNTIYF. The chain employs TRBV7-9 and TRBJ1-3; D is ambiguous. V dropped 1 base and J dropped 5 bases, with 6 bases sitting between them. The CDR3 length is 13 residues. Germline V gene lookup returns CDR1 SEHNR and CDR2 FQNEAQ (reference sequence).

This chain joins TRBV19 and TRBJ2-7, with 14 bases that match TRBD2. Per the germline V gene, CDR1 is LNHDA and CDR2 is SQIVND (reference sequence). The V and J ends lost 6 bases and 4 bases, in that order; junction bases with no gene match: 11. This CDR3 comprises 17 residues. The CDR3 coding sequence is TGTGCCAGTAGCTCGCTACCGGGACTAGCGGGAGCGTACGAGCAGTACTTC. It yields the protein CASSSLPGLAGAYEQYF.

The chain employs TRBV4-2 and TRBJ1-1; the D gene is possibly TRBD1 (6 bases). There are 15 residues in the CDR3. V dropped 5 bases and J dropped 2 bases, with 15 bases sitting between them. CDR1 and CDR2 (germline): LGHNA, YNFKEQ. For the CDR3, the DNA is TGTGCCAGCAGCGAACTTGCAGGGACAAACACTGAAGCTTTCTTT. Translation gives CASSELAGTNTEAFF.

This chain uses TRBV7-9 with TRBJ2-2; 9 nucleotides line up with TRBD1. V lost 5 bases to trimming and J lost 0 bases; unmatched junction nucleotides: 4. The germline V gene has CDR1 SEHNR and CDR2 FQNEAQ (reference sequence). The CDR3 has 16 amino acids. CDR3: CASSRGQGTNTGELFF. CDR3 sequence (DNA): TGTGCCAGCAGCCGTGGACAGGGGACGAACACCGGGGAGCTGTTTTTT.

V usage is TRBV2 and J usage is TRBJ2-5, with D possibly TRBD2 on 5 matching bases. The CDR3 is 14 residues long. CDR1 is SNHLY, CDR2 FYNNEI, per germline. Trimming left V 8 bases short and J 1 base short, with 14 bases between. CDR3 sequence (DNA): TGTGCCAGCCTTGCCATGACTACCCAAGAGACCCAGTACTTC. Its protein product is CASLAMTTQETQYF. The variable domain in full, with the rest retrieved from reference TRBV2 and TRBJ2-5, is EPEVTQTPSHQVTQMGQEVILRCVPISNHLYFYWYRQILGQKVEFLVSFYNNEISEKSEIFDDQFSVERPDGSNFTLKIRSTKLEDSAMYFCASLAMTTQETQYFGPGTRLLVL.

The rearrangement links TRBV11-2 to TRBJ2-1; the match to TRBD2 covers 9 bases. The germline CDR1 and CDR2 sequences are SGHAT and FQNNGV. The CDR3 contains 15 residues. V gave up 4 bases and J gave up 4 bases; unmatched junction bases: 5. As DNA, the CDR3 is TGTGCCAGCAGCTCCGAGCGGGAGGCTTACAATGAGCAGTTCTTC. Protein sequence: CASSSEREAYNEQFF.

This clone was seen more than once but under ten times. The chain carries TRBV21-1 and TRBJ1-5. TRBV21-1 constitutes a pseudogene. This CDR3 has 15 amino acids. This chain's CDR3 is CASSKGGKGGQPQHF. The CDR3 DNA sequence: TGTGCCAGCAGCAAAGGGGGCAAAGGAGGCCAGCCCCAGCATTTT.

The CDR3 sequence is CASSSTNYEQYF. In DNA, the CDR3 is TGTGCCAGCAGCTCTACGAACTACGAGCAGTACTTC. This rearrangement joins TRBV5-6 to TRBJ2-7; D is uncertain. The V gene's germline CDR1 is SGHDT and CDR2 YYEEEE. Trimming removed 3 bases from V and 3 bases from J, with 7 bases in between. The CDR3 is made up of 12 amino acids.

In regard to this clone: This same CDR3 is encoded by further DNA sequences in the sample. The chain has TRBV7-8 and TRBJ1-1; 7 bases fit TRBD1. V dropped 5 bases and J dropped 2; count of bases not matched to a gene: 5. This CDR3 has 14 residues. In germline, CDR1 is SGHVS, CDR2 FQNEAQ. The CDR3 bases are TGTGCCAGCAGCGTCGGGACAGCAAACACTGAAGCTTTCTTT. Protein sequence: CASSVGTANTEAFF. The variable domain in full, with the rest retrieved from reference TRBV7-8 and TRBJ1-1, is GAGVSQSPRYKVAKRGQDVALRCDPISGHVSLFWYQQALGQGPEFLTYFQNEAQLDKSGLPSDRFFAERPEGSVSTLKIQRTQQEDSAVYLCASSVGTANTEAFFGQGTRLTVV.